Listed here are 27 T cell receptor beta chains from one sample, sequenced in a study of T cell repertoires in cytomegalovirus infection. MiXCR was run by TCRdb on the reads, yielding one entry per CDR3 protein. The table includes under 300,000 distinct CDR3 sequences, approximately 22% detected once. What these receptors recognize is not known. Source: cultured PBMCs, taken from culture after CMV antigen stimulation. The receptor source for this set is a human donor in good health (CMV status not recorded). Some clones in this sample may be carry-over from other donors' samples.

This chain joins TRBV24-1 and TRBJ1-1; TRBD1 matches at 7 bases. With V trimmed by 12 bases and J by 5 bases, 2 bases remained unmatched. Germline V gene data show CDR1 as KGHDR and CDR2 as SFDVKD. This CDR3 comprises 10 residues. The CDR3 bases are TGTGCCTCACAGGGGACTGAAGCTTTCTTT. Translating it yields CASQGTEAFF.

The chain is built from TRBV7-3 and TRBJ2-3; TRBD2 aligns across 12 bases. With V trimmed by 0 bases and J by 4 bases, 5 bases remained unmatched. CDR1 is SGHTA and CDR2 is FQGTGA in the germline V gene. There are 17 residues in the CDR3. For the CDR3, the DNA is TGTGCCAGCAGCTTAACCTCTAGCGGGAGGGCCTCAGATACGCAGTATTTT. This translates into CASSLTSSGRASDTQYF. The variable domain in full, with the rest retrieved from reference TRBV7-3 and TRBJ2-3, is GAGVSQTPSNKVTEKGKYVELRCDPISGHTALYWYRQSLGQGPEFLIYFQGTGAADDSGLPNDRFFAVRPEGSVSTLKIQRTERGDSAVYLCASSLTSSGRASDTQYFGPGTRLTVL.

CDR3 nucleotides: TGTGCCAGTAGTAGTCAGGCGAACACTGAAGCTTTCTTT. Protein product: CASSSQANTEAFF. The J gene is TRBJ1-1, the V gene TRBV19; D uncertain. Germline values: CDR1 LNHDA, CDR2 SQIVND (reference sequence). This CDR3 has 13 residues. With 4 bases removed from V and 1 base from J, the gap between germline ends came to 7 bases.

This clonotype was seen a handful of times. The chain recombines TRBV4-1 with TRBJ2-1; the D gene is possibly TRBD2 (6 bases). V was pared by 2 bases and J by 5 bases, with 13 bases between. The CDR3 runs to 15 residues. Germline CDR1 is MGHRA and CDR2 is YSYEKL. The CDR3 DNA follows: TGCGCCAGCAGCCAACGGAGGGAGATCGACAATGAGCAGTTCTTC. It encodes CASSQRREIDNEQFF.

This chain connects TRBV7-9 to TRBJ2-1; D is uncertain. From germline, CDR1 is SEHNR and CDR2 FQNEAQ (reference sequence). There are 14 residues in the CDR3. V was pared by 4 bases and J by 0 bases, with 7 bases between. CDR3 sequence: CASSWRFSYNEQFF. As DNA, the CDR3 is TGTGCCAGCAGCTGGCGATTCTCCTACAATGAGCAGTTCTTC. Based on the CDR3 plus reference TRBV7-9 and TRBJ2-1, the full variable domain is DTGVSQNPRHKITKRGQNVTFRCDPISEHNRLYWYRQTLGQGPEFLTYFQNEAQLEKSRLLSDRFSAERPKGSFSTLEIQRTEQGDSAMYLCASSWRFSYNEQFFGPGTRLTVL.

This clonotype came up many times. The genes are TRBV24-1 and TRBJ2-3, with 8 bases matching TRBD2. Germline CDR1 KGHDR, CDR2 SFDVKD. V lost 4 bases and J lost 5; bases outside the gene matches: 7. The CDR3 is 15 residues long. The CDR3 loop reads CATSDPAGARDTQYF. CDR3 coding DNA: TGTGCCACCAGTGACCCAGCGGGAGCTCGAGATACGCAGTATTTT.

In the case of this clonotype: A single base separates this from a much larger clone, so it may be a read error. This chain links TRBV7-2 with TRBJ1-3; D call uncertain. The CDR3 has 13 residues. Trimming stripped 2 bases from V and 9 bases from J, with 11 bases between. CDR1 is SGHTA, CDR2 FQGNSA, per germline. CDR3 sequence: CASSLLVRTTIYF. The CDR3 DNA reads as TGTGCCAGCAGCTTATTAGTCAGAACCACCATATATTTT.

This clonotype was counted once. A junction end diverges from the germline sequence, so it may reflect a read error. The V and J genes are TRBV12-3 or TRBV12-4 and TRBJ1-3; D unresolved. This CDR3 has 12 amino acids. CDR3 in amino acids: CAISRAGNTIYF. The CDR3 coding sequence is TGTGCCATCAGTCGCGCAGGAAACACCATATATTTT.

The rearrangement uses TRBV7-2 and TRBJ1-5; no reliable D call. Germline V gene sequence: CDR1 SGHTA, CDR2 FQGNSA. The length of the CDR3 is 14 residues. Trimming cost V 1 base and J 7 bases, with 11 bases left between them. The CDR3 nucleotides read TGTGCCAGCAGCTTAGGGGCAGTCGGGCAGCCCCAGCATTTT. Encoded protein: CASSLGAVGQPQHF.

This clonotype was recorded at least ten times. The chain uses TRBV15 and TRBJ2-7; D possibly corresponds to TRBD1 (6 bases). V lost 3 bases to trimming and J lost 2 bases, with 17 bases between them. CDR3 length: 16 amino acids. The germline gives CDR1 LNHNV, CDR2 YYDKDF (reference sequence). DNA of the CDR3: TGTGCCACCAGCAGTTTCCGGGACACCAGGGCCTACGAGCAGTACTTC. It yields the protein CATSSFRDTRAYEQYF.

This clonotype was counted a few times. This chain uses TRBV5-6 with TRBJ2-6, with TRBD1 matching 10 bases. The CDR3 is 18 residues long. The trim removed 4 bases at V and 2 bases at J, leaving 9 bases unmatched. The germline CDR1 and CDR2 sequences are SGHDT and YYEEEE. The CDR3 sequence: CASSRRDRGSPGANVLTF. CDR3 bases: TGTGCCAGCAGCCGCCGGGACAGGGGATCTCCTGGGGCCAACGTCCTGACTTTC.

This clonotype was seen a few times. This chain connects TRBV27 to TRBJ1-2; D is perhaps TRBD1 (6 bases). V was trimmed by 5 bases and J by 8 bases, leaving 18 bases between them. The length of the CDR3 is 14 residues. Per germline, CDR1 MNHEY and CDR2 SMNVEV (reference sequence). The CDR3 coding sequence is TGTGCCAGCAGTCCGGACAGTAATATGGGGGGCTACACCTTC. Protein product: CASSPDSNMGGYTF.

The chain employs TRBV5-1 and TRBJ2-1, with D unclear. The CDR3 runs to 15 residues. Germline-derived CDR1 and CDR2 are SGHRS and YFSETQ. The V gene lost 0 bases and the J gene lost 4 bases, with 11 bases spanning the gap. The CDR3 spells CASSLAGRSYNEQFF. DNA of the CDR3: TGCGCCAGCAGCTTGGCCGGGCGCTCATACAATGAGCAGTTCTTC.

This clonotype was detected ten times or more. The chain employs TRBV7-2 and TRBJ2-1; D might be TRBD1 (6 bases). This CDR3 comprises 15 residues. Trimming shortened V by 5 bases and J by 3 bases, and 14 bases separated the two germline ends. Germline CDR1 is SGHTA and CDR2 is FQGNSA. The CDR3 spells CASSAGTRHYNEQFF. CDR3 DNA: TGTGCCAGCAGCGCCGGGACACGACACTACAATGAGCAGTTCTTC.

This chain joins TRBV4-3 and TRBJ1-2, with no clear D. The CDR3 loop spans 14 amino acids. V was clipped by 0 bases and J by 8 bases, with 13 bases between them. Germline V CDR1 and CDR2: LGHNA, YSLEER. The CDR3 DNA reads TGCGCCAGCAGCCAAGATCGGGTCCCCGGAGGCTACACCTTC. This gives the protein CASSQDRVPGGYTF.

CDR3: CSARLKQGGAGETQYF. The DNA of the CDR3 is TGCAGTGCTAGGCTGAAGCAGGGGGGCGCGGGAGAGACCCAGTACTTC. V gene TRBV20-1 combines with J gene TRBJ2-5; D is possibly TRBD1 (7 bases). This CDR3 spans 16 amino acids. V dropped 3 bases and J dropped 4 bases, with 21 bases sitting between them. Germline loops: CDR1 DFQATT, CDR2 SNEGSKA (reference sequence).

The CDR3: CASTPSWLTETQYF. CDR3 nucleotide sequence: TGTGCCAGCACCCCGAGTTGGTTAACAGAGACCCAGTACTTC. The chain joins TRBV12-3 or TRBV12-4 to TRBJ2-5; D unclear. This CDR3 spans 14 amino acids. Trimming pared 7 bases from V and 4 bases from J, leaving 16 bases between.

This clonotype was seen ten or more times. V is TRBV7-2 and J is TRBJ2-5; D possibly corresponds to TRBD2 (5 bases). This CDR3 has 15 residues. The V end lost 3 bases, the J end lost 1 base, and 12 bases lay between the germline ends. Germline V gene lookup returns CDR1 SGHTA and CDR2 FQGNSA. CDR3 in amino acids: CASSLMGGSQETQYF. The CDR3 region has the DNA TGTGCCAGCAGCTTGATGGGCGGGTCCCAAGAGACCCAGTACTTC.

V and J are TRBV19 and TRBJ1-2; D is uncertain. In germline, CDR1 is LNHDA, CDR2 SQIVND (reference sequence). This CDR3 spans 14 amino acids. Between the trimmed V and J ends, which lost 0 bases and 4 bases, there was a span of 9 bases. The DNA of the CDR3 is TGTGCCAGTAGTATAGACGGGCAGTTCTATGGCTACACCTTC. It is translated as CASSIDGQFYGYTF.

This clonotype appeared many times. The chain recombines TRBV7-2 with TRBJ2-2; 8 bases are a match to TRBD1. V was clipped by 1 base and J by 3 bases; unmatched bases: 4. In germline, CDR1 is SGHTA, CDR2 FQGNSA. The CDR3 totals 16 residues. The CDR3 nucleotides are TGTGCCAGCAGCTTAGGCCCGGGACAGGACACCGGGGAGCTGTTTTTT. Its protein is CASSLGPGQDTGELFF.

This clonotype was recorded at least ten times. This chain uses TRBV7-8 with TRBJ2-1, with D perhaps TRBD2 (6 bases). In germline, CDR1 is SGHVS, CDR2 FQNEAQ. Trimming took 1 base from V and 3 from J, leaving 10 bases between them. The CDR3 is 15 residues long. This chain's CDR3 is CASSLDGSSYNEQFF. The CDR3 DNA follows: TGTGCCAGCAGCTTAGACGGGAGTAGCTACAATGAGCAGTTCTTC. Drawing the rest from reference TRBV7-8 and TRBJ2-1, the complete variable domain is GAGVSQSPRYKVAKRGQDVALRCDPISGHVSLFWYQQALGQGPEFLTYFQNEAQLDKSGLPSDRFFAERPEGSVSTLKIQRTQQEDSAVYLCASSLDGSSYNEQFFGPGTRLTVL.

Ten or more counts support this clonotype. The J gene is TRBJ1-5, the V gene TRBV28; no definite D call. V was clipped by 4 bases and J by 2 bases, with 3 bases between them. The CDR3 runs to 12 residues. Germline values: CDR1 MDHEN, CDR2 SYDVKM. CDR3 in amino acids: CASSSGNQPQHF. Here the CDR3 DNA reads TGTGCCAGCAGTTCAGGCAATCAGCCCCAGCATTTT. The variable domain in full, with the rest retrieved from reference TRBV28 and TRBJ1-5, is DVKVTQSSRYLVKRTGEKVFLECVQDMDHENMFWYRQDPGLGLRLIYFSYDVKMKEKGDIPEGYSVSREKKERFSLILESASTNQTSMYLCASSSGNQPQHFGDGTRLSIL.

This clonotype was seen ten or more times. The chain combines TRBV7-2 with TRBJ1-1; D unresolved. Germline V gene lookup returns CDR1 SGHTA and CDR2 FQGNSA. The germline V and J ends were trimmed by 2 bases and 2 bases, with 6 bases remaining between them. This CDR3 is built from 13 residues. The CDR3 spells CASSLISNTEAFF. DNA of the CDR3: TGTGCCAGCAGCTTAATCTCAAACACTGAAGCTTTCTTT. The full variable domain, its missing parts supplied by reference TRBV7-2 and TRBJ1-1, is GAGVSQSPSNKVTEKGKDVELRCDPISGHTALYWYRQSLGQGLEFLIYFQGNSAPDKSGLPSDRFSAERTGGSVSTLTIQRTQQEDSAVYLCASSLISNTEAFFGQGTRLTVV.

The V gene is TRBV13, the J gene TRBJ1-4, with 7 bases identical to TRBD1. CDR1 and CDR2 (germline): PRHDT, FYEKMQ (reference sequence). Unmatched junction bases numbered 12, after V lost 3 bases and J lost 8 bases. There are 16 residues in the CDR3. This chain's CDR3 is CASSFFSPGGGEKLFF. In DNA, the CDR3 is TGTGCCAGCAGCTTTTTCAGCCCAGGGGGTGGCGAAAAACTGTTTTTT.

A few counts support this clonotype. The CDR3 here is CASSLSAGPMNTEAFF. The CDR3 bases are TGTGCCAGCAGTTTAAGCGCAGGACCAATGAACACTGAAGCTTTCTTT. The chain is built from TRBV27 and TRBJ1-1; D is ambiguous. There are 16 residues in the CDR3. Germline values: CDR1 MNHEY, CDR2 SMNVEV (reference sequence). Trimming took off 2 bases at V and 0 bases at J, with 13 bases between the two ends.

This rearrangement joins TRBV19 to TRBJ2-5; 8 nucleotides match TRBD2. This CDR3 region has 15 residues. Germline CDR1 is LNHDA and CDR2 is SQIVND (reference sequence). V lost 1 base, J lost 3 bases, and 4 bases stayed unmatched. The CDR3 is CASSIGNSGEETQYF. CDR3 in DNA: TGTGCCAGTAGTATAGGTAATAGCGGGGAAGAGACCCAGTACTTC.

The chain is built from TRBV12-3 or TRBV12-4 and TRBJ1-6, with 7 bases identical to TRBD1. CDR3 length: 15 residues. After removal of 6 bases from V and 6 bases from J, the junction contained 8 bases not matched to a gene. CDR3 bases: TGTGCCAGCAGGTCCCGACAGGGAAGTAATTCACCCCTCCACTTT. Its protein product is CASRSRQGSNSPLHF.